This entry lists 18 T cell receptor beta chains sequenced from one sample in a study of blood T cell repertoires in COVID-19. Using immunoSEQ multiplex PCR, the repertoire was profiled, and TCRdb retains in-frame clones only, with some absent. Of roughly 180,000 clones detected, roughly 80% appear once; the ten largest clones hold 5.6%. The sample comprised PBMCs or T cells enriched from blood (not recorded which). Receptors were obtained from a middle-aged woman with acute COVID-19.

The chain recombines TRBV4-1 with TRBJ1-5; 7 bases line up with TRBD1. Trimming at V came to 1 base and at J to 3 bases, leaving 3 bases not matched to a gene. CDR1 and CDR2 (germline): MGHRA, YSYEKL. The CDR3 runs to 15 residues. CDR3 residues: CASSQATGLNQPQHF. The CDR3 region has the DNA TGCGCCAGCAGCCAAGCGACAGGGCTCAATCAGCCCCAGCATTTT.

CDR3 in amino acids: CASSRGPSGGGTDTQYF. DNA of the CDR3: TGTGCCAGCAGCCGTGGACCTAGCGGGGGAGGCACAGATACGCAGTATTTT. This chain connects TRBV7-9 to TRBJ2-3; 10 bases match TRBD2. Germline assignment: CDR1 SEHNR and CDR2 FQNEAQ (reference sequence). V dropped 5 bases and J dropped 1; count of bases not matched to a gene: 9. This CDR3 has 17 amino acids.

CDR3 region: CASSLRGTKGNTIYF. DNA of the CDR3: TGTGCCAGCAGCTTAAGGGGGACGAAGGGAAACACCATATATTTT. The chain combines TRBV11-2 with TRBJ1-3; D is possibly TRBD1 (6 bases). Germline V gene data show CDR1 as SGHAT and CDR2 as FQNNGV. CDR3 length equals 15 residues. Trimming cost V 2 bases and J 4 bases, with 12 bases left between them.

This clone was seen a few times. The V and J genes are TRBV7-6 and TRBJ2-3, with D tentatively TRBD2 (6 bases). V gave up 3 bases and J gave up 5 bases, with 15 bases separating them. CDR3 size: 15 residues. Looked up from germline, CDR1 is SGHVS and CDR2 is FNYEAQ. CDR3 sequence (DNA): TGTGCCAGCAGCTTTAGGAGGACTATAGGAGATACGCAGTATTTT. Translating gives CASSFRRTIGDTQYF.

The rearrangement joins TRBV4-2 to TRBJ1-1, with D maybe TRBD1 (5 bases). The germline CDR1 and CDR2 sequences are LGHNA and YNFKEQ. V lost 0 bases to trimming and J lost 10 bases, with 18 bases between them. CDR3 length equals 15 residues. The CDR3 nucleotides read TGTGCCAGCAGCCAAGATCCTCTTGGGGGGACCACAGCTTTCTTT. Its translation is CASSQDPLGGTTAFF.

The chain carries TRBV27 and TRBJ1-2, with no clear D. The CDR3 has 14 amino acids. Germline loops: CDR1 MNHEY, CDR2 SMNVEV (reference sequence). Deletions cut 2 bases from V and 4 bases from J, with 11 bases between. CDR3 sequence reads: CASSLNGSPYGYTF. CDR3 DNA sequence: TGTGCCAGCAGTTTAAACGGGTCTCCCTATGGCTACACCTTC.

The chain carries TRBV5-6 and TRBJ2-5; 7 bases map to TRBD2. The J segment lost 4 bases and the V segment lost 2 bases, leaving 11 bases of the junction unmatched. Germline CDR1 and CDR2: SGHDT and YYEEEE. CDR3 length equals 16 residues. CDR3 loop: CASSFLGGSGVETQYF. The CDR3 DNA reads TGTGCCAGCAGCTTCCTGGGCGGGAGTGGTGTAGAGACCCAGTACTTC. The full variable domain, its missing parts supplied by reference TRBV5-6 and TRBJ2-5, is DAGVTQSPTHLIKTRGQQVTLRCSPKSGHDTVSWYQQALGQGPQFIFQYYEEEERQRGNFPDRFSGHQFPNYSSELNVNALLLGDSALYLCASSFLGGSGVETQYFGPGTRLLVL.

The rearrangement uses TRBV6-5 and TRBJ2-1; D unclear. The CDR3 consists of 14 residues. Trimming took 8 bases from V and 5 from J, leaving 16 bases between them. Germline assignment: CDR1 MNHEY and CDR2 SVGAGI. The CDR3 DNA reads TGTGCCAGCGGCCTGCGGTCTGGTAACAATGAGCAGTTCTTC. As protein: CASGLRSGNNEQFF.

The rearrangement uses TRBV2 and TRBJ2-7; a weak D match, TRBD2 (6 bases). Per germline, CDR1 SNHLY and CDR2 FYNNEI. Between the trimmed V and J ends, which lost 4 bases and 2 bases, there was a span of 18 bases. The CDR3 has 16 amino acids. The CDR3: CASSASETGDPYEQYF. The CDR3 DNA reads TGTGCCAGCAGTGCATCCGAAACGGGAGATCCCTACGAGCAGTACTTC.

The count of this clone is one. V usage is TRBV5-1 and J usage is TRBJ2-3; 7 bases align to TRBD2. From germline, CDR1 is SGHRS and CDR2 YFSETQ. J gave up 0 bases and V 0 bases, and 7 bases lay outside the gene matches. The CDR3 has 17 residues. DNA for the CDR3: TGCGCCAGCAGCTTGGGGGCTAGCGGAACTAGCACAGATACGCAGTATTTT. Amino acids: CASSLGASGTSTDTQYF.

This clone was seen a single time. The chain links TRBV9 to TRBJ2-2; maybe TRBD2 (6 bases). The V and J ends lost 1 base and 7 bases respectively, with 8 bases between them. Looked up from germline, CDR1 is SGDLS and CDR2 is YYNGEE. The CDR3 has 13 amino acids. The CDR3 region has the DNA TGTGCCAGCAGCGTATCGGGAGACGGGGAGCTGTTTTTT. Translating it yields CASSVSGDGELFF.

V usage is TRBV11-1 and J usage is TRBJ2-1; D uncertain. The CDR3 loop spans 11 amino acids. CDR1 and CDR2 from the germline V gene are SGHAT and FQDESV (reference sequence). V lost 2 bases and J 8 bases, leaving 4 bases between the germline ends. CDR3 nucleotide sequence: TGTGCCAGCAGCTTACAGGATGAGCAGTTCTTC. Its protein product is CASSLQDEQFF.

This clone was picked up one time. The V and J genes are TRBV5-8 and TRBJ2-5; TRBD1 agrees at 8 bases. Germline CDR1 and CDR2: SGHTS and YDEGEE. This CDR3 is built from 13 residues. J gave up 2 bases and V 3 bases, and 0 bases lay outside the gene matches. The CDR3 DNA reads TGTGCCAGCAGCTGGGACAGGCAAGAGACCCAGTACTTC. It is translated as CASSWDRQETQYF. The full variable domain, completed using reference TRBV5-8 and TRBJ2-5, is EAGVTQSPTHLIKTRGQQATLRCSPISGHTSVYWYQQALGLGLQFLLWYDEGEERNRGNFPPRFSGRQFPNYSSELNVNALELEDSALYLCASSWDRQETQYFGPGTRLLVL.

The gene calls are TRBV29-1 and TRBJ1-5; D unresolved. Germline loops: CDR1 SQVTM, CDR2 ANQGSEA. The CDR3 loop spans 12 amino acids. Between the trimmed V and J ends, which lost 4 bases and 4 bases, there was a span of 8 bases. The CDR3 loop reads CSVGGGNQPQHF. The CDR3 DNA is TGCAGCGTTGGAGGAGGGAATCAGCCCCAGCATTTT. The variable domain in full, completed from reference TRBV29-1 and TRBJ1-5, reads SAVISQKPSRDICQRGTSLTIQCQVDSQVTMMFWYRQQPGQSLTLIATANQGSEATYESGFVIDKFPISRPNLTFSTLTVSNMSPEDSSIYLCSVGGGNQPQHFGDGTRLSIL.

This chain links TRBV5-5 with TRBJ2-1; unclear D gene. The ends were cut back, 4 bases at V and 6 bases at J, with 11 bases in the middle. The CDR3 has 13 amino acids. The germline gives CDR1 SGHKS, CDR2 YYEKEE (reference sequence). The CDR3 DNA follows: TGTGCCAGCAGCCGATCCTCAGGCAATGAGCAGTTCTTC. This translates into CASSRSSGNEQFF.

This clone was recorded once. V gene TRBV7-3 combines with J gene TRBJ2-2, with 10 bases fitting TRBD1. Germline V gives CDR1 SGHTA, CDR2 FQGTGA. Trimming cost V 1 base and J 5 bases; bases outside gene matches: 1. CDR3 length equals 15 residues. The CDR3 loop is CASSLKGQGTGELFF. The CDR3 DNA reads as TGTGCCAGCAGCTTAAAGGGACAGGGGACCGGGGAGCTGTTTTTT.

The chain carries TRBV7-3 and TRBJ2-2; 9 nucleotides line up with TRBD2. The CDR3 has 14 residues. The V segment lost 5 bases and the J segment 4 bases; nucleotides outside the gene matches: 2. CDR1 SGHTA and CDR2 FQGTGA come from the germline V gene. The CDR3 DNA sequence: TGTGCCAGCAGCCTAGCGGGAAGCACCGGGGAGCTGTTTTTT. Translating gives CASSLAGSTGELFF.

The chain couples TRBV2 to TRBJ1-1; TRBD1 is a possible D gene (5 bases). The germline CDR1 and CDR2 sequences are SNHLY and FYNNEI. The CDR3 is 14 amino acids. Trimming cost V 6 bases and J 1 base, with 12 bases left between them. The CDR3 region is CASRETETNTEAFF. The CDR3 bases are TGTGCCAGCAGGGAGACAGAGACGAACACTGAAGCTTTCTTT. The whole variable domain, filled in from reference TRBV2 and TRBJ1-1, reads EPEVTQTPSHQVTQMGQEVILRCVPISNHLYFYWYRQILGQKVEFLVSFYNNEISEKSEIFDDQFSVERPDGSNFTLKIRSTKLEDSAMYFCASRETETNTEAFFGQGTRLTVV.